A selection of T cell receptor beta chains follows, all from one sample in a study of T cell clones after liver transplantation. The table came from immunoSEQ multiplex PCR; TCRdb's copy has only in-frame clones and leaves some out. The table has over 55,000 clones, roughly 70% seen once; the top ten hold 2.8%. Sample: CD4+ T cells from blood, taken at the approximately 16-month timepoint. These receptors came from a human patient who received a liver transplant. Among the T cells, some may be from the graft donor. The CDR3 runs from the conserved cysteine through the conserved F or W. A D gene is named only where the DNA matches it firmly. Size tells how often a clone was seen (once, few, many) or the class of an expanded clone, and some rows leave it out.

abundance	v_gene	d_gene	j_gene	CDR3aa	CDR3nt
-	TRBV7-2	-	TRBJ2-5	CASSIVPLQETQYF	TGTGCCAGCAGTATAGTCCCATTACAAGAGACCCAGTACTTC
many	TRBV28	-	TRBJ2-3	CASSPGGEARDTQYF	TGTGCCAGCAGCCCAGGGGGGGAGGCGAGAGATACGCAGTATTTT
-	TRBV6-1	-	TRBJ2-3	CASSFLEDTQYF	TGTGCCAGCAGTTTCCTGGAGGATACGCAGTATTTT
few	TRBV5-4	-	TRBJ2-5	CASSPYLVQETQYF	TGTGCCAGCAGCCCATACCTAGTACAAGAGACCCAGTACTTC
few	TRBV7-8	-	TRBJ2-5	CASSLATDNQETQYF	TGTGCCAGCAGCTTAGCGACGGACAACCAAGAGACCCAGTACTTC
-	TRBV5-1	TRBD1	TRBJ1-2	CASSSFGQGAYGYTF	TGCGCCAGCAGCTCTTTTGGGCAGGGGGCCTATGGCTACACCTTC
-	TRBV29-1	-	TRBJ2-5	CSVRLGETQYF	TGCAGCGTGCGCCTGGGGGAGACCCAGTACTTC
-	TRBV7-2	TRBD1	TRBJ1-6	CASSLQGAGSPLHF	TGTGCCAGCAGCCTACAGGGGGCGGGTTCACCCCTCCACTTT
-	TRBV28	-	TRBJ1-1	CASSLGQTEAFF	TGTGCCAGCAGTTTGGGTCAGACCGAAGCTTTCTTT
-	TRBV6-5	TRBD2	TRBJ2-2	CASRRDYNTGELFF	TGTGCCAGCAGGCGGGACTACAACACCGGGGAGCTGTTTTTT
-	TRBV7-2	-	TRBJ2-7	CASSLLAEQYF	TGTGCCAGCAGCTTATTGGCCGAGCAGTACTTC
-	TRBV9	-	TRBJ2-1	CASSGLPNEQFF	TGTGCCAGCAGCGGGCTCCCCAATGAGCAGTTCTTC
-	TRBV7-2	-	TRBJ2-5	CASSSYRVETQYF	TGTGCCAGCAGCTCCTACAGGGTAGAGACCCAGTACTTC
-	TRBV5-1	TRBD1	TRBJ1-3	CASSMTGRGSGNTIYF	TGCGCCAGCAGCATGACAGGGAGGGGGTCTGGAAACACCATATATTTT
few	TRBV29-1	-	TRBJ2-2	CSVARATGELFF	TGCAGCGTGGCGAGGGCCACCGGGGAGCTGTTTTTT
-	TRBV6-5	TRBD1	TRBJ2-5	CASGGTGGGETQYF	TGTGCCAGCGGCGGGACAGGGGGCGGGGAGACCCAGTACTTC